Each of the 22 T cell receptor beta chains below was sequenced from the same sample in a study of blood T cells in healthy people across ages. PCR was performed a second time for roughly 7 to 11 cycles using a sample-barcoded 5' primer and a J-beta primer mix. TCRdb re-called the 5' RACE reads with MiXCR, one entry per CDR3 protein. The sample consists of about 630,000 distinct CDR3 sequences, approximately 21% of them appearing once. Source material: blood. The source of these receptors is a man aged 65-85 years in good health.

This sequence joins TRBV28 and TRBJ1-2; 7 bases are a match to TRBD1. Germline V gene sequence: CDR1 MDHEN, CDR2 SYDVKM. The junction had 12 bases not matched to a gene; V was cut back by 10 bases and J by 4 bases. The CDR3 extends over 14 amino acids. The CDR3 nucleotides are TGTGCCACCCTAAACGACAGGGTGACCTATGGCTACACCTTC. This translates into CATLNDRVTYGYTF.

The rearrangement joins TRBV27 to TRBJ1-5, with 7 bases identical to TRBD1. This CDR3 spans 16 amino acids. Germline assignment: CDR1 MNHEY and CDR2 SMNVEV (reference sequence). The V segment lost 6 bases and the J segment 1 base; nucleotides outside the gene matches: 9. The CDR3 DNA sequence: TGTGCCAGCAGGCAAAGGGGGCGCGAGAGCAATCAGCCCCAGCATTTT. This translates into CASRQRGRESNQPQHF.

The chain links TRBV28 to TRBJ2-6; D is perhaps TRBD2 (5 bases). The CDR3 runs to 15 residues. Trimming removed 3 bases from V and 3 bases from J, with 9 bases in between. CDR1 is MDHEN and CDR2 is SYDVKM in the germline V gene. The CDR3 protein is CASSLPGIGANVLTF. The CDR3 nucleotides are TGTGCCAGCAGTTTGCCGGGGATTGGGGCCAACGTCCTGACTTTC.

This clonotype has a handful of counts. This chain joins TRBV5-1 and TRBJ2-3, with 14 nucleotides matching TRBD2. V shed 6 bases, J shed 6 bases, and the junction held 15 bases outside the gene matches. There are 18 residues in the CDR3. Germline CDR1 is SGHRS and CDR2 is YFSETQ. The CDR3 region has the DNA TGCGCCAGCAACAACCCGGGACTAGCGGGAGTGGGTGCGGATACGCAGTATTTT. Translating it yields CASNNPGLAGVGADTQYF.

This clonotype came up a few times. J is TRBJ2-5 and V is TRBV20-1; 7 bases line up with TRBD2. The tail of the sequence fits TRBJ2-1 better, so the J call may be wrong. CDR3 size: 15 residues. Germline CDR1 and CDR2: DFQATT and SNEGSKA (reference sequence). CDR3 in DNA: TGCAGTGCTAGAGATTGGGGGGAGGGCTCTGGTGAGCAGTTCTTC. Translating gives CSARDWGEGSGEQFF.

The rearrangement links TRBV6-2 or TRBV6-3 to TRBJ2-7, with TRBD1 matching 10 bases. V lost 6 bases to trimming and J lost 4 bases; unmatched junction nucleotides: 9. The length of the CDR3 is 15 residues. Germline V gene sequence: CDR1 MNHEY, CDR2 SVGEGT. This chain's CDR3 is CASRRQGALGYEQYF. The CDR3, as DNA: TGTGCCAGCAGACGACAGGGGGCCCTTGGGTACGAGCAGTACTTC.

The chain joins TRBV5-1 to TRBJ2-3; the D gene is possibly TRBD1 (6 bases). The germline CDR1 and CDR2 sequences are SGHRS and YFSETQ. V was cut by 4 bases and J by 1 base, with 16 bases left in between. CDR3 size: 16 residues. CDR3 residues: CASSPTRDTRTDTQYF. The CDR3 DNA is TGCGCCAGCAGCCCGACCCGGGACACACGCACAGATACGCAGTATTTT.

The V call is TRBV15, the J call TRBJ2-3, with 7 bases that match TRBD1. The V gene's germline CDR1 is LNHNV and CDR2 YYDKDF (reference sequence). V was clipped by 5 bases and J by 4 bases; unmatched bases: 12. The CDR3 totals 16 residues. The CDR3 nucleotides read TGTGCCACCAGCGGAAGACAGGGAGTCCCCCCAGATACGCAGTATTTT. Its protein is CATSGRQGVPPDTQYF. The full variable domain, rest sourced from reference TRBV15 and TRBJ2-3, is DAMVIQNPRYQVTQFGKPVTLSCSQTLNHNVMYWYQQKSSQAPKLLFHYYDKDFNNEADTPDNFQSRRPNTSFCFLDIRSPGLGDTAMYLCATSGRQGVPPDTQYFGPGTRLTVL.

Ten or more counts support this clonotype. CDR3: CASSPRTGELFF. CDR3 bases: TGTGCCAGCAGCCCTCGGACAGGGGAGCTGTTTTTT. The chain carries TRBV18 and TRBJ2-2, with a weak D call TRBD1 (5 bases). V was clipped by 8 bases and J by 8 bases, with 12 bases between them. This CDR3 has 12 residues. Germline V gene lookup returns CDR1 KGHSH and CDR2 LQKENI.

This clonotype has only a few counts. The chain joins TRBV28 to TRBJ2-5; D is unresolved. The J call is in doubt because the DNA end fits TRBJ2-1 better. The CDR3 has 16 amino acids. Germline CDR1 reads MDHEN; CDR2 reads SYDVKM. CDR3 bases: TGTGCCAGCAGTCCTCCCCCGGACGTGCTACTTGATGAGCAGTTCTTC. It encodes CASSPPPDVLLDEQFF.

The chain joins TRBV10-3 to TRBJ2-1; no clear D. Per the germline V gene, CDR1 is ENHRY and CDR2 is SYGVKD. CDR3 size: 14 residues. V was shortened by 6 bases and J by 6 bases, with 15 bases between the two germline ends. The chain's CDR3 is CAISDPGLGNEQFF. In DNA, the CDR3 is TGTGCCATCAGCGACCCGGGCTTGGGCAATGAGCAGTTCTTC.

The CDR3 spells CSVREGGTDTQYF. In nucleotides, the CDR3 is TGCAGCGTGCGGGAGGGCGGCACAGATACGCAGTATTTT. This chain connects TRBV29-1 to TRBJ2-3; 9 bases fit TRBD2. The V and J ends lost 6 bases and 1 base, in that order; junction bases with no gene match: 2. The germline gives CDR1 SQVTM, CDR2 ANQGSEA. This CDR3 region has 13 residues.

This chain uses TRBV6-5 with TRBJ2-5; 10 bases map to TRBD2. CDR1 is MNHEY and CDR2 is SVGAGI in the germline V gene. This CDR3 contains 15 residues. V dropped 5 bases and J dropped 3; count of bases not matched to a gene: 6. The CDR3 here is CASSPGLAAKETQYF. CDR3 sequence (DNA): TGTGCCAGCAGTCCAGGACTAGCGGCCAAAGAGACCCAGTACTTC.

There are a few counts of this clonotype. CDR3 sequence reads: CASSPPGRSINTQYF. DNA of the CDR3: TGTGCCAGCAGTCCCCCGGGACGGAGCATAAATACGCAGTATTTT. The rearrangement links TRBV28 to TRBJ2-3, with D possibly called TRBD1 or TRBD2 (5 bases each). The length of the CDR3 is 15 residues. V gave up 5 bases and J gave up 7 bases, with 19 bases separating them. In germline, CDR1 is MDHEN, CDR2 SYDVKM.

This clonotype was seen repeatedly, ten times or more. The rearrangement links TRBV5-6 to TRBJ2-6; D is ambiguous. V lost 3 bases, J lost 0 bases, and 10 bases lay in between. The germline V gene encodes CDR1 SGHDT and CDR2 YYEEEE. CDR3 length: 16 amino acids. CDR3 DNA: TGTGCCAGCAGCTCCCGACTTTTCTCTGGGGCCAACGTCCTGACTTTC. This sequence encodes CASSSRLFSGANVLTF.

This clonotype was seen many times. V gene TRBV5-6 combines with J gene TRBJ2-7; D not certain. The V gene's germline CDR1 is SGHDT and CDR2 YYEEEE. The CDR3 is made up of 15 amino acids. V was pared by 4 bases and J by 7 bases, with 21 bases between. The CDR3 here is CASSLWPSLTREQYF. The CDR3 coding sequence is TGTGCCAGCAGCCTTTGGCCGTCCCTTACGAGGGAGCAGTACTTC.

There are a few counts of this clonotype. The rearrangement joins TRBV27 to TRBJ1-4; 7 bases line up with TRBD1. V gave up 5 bases and J gave up 8 bases; unmatched junction bases: 11. CDR3 size: 15 residues. In germline, CDR1 is MNHEY, CDR2 SMNVEV (reference sequence). The CDR3 DNA sequence: TGTGCCAGCAGTCAATTTACAGGGGTTAAGGAAAAACTGTTTTTT. It codes for CASSQFTGVKEKLFF.

The chain combines TRBV7-6 with TRBJ1-6; the D gene is possibly TRBD1 (6 bases). The CDR3 extends over 15 amino acids. Germline V gene lookup returns CDR1 SGHVS and CDR2 FNYEAQ. V gave up 4 bases and J gave up 1 base, with 8 bases separating them. CDR3 bases: TGTGCCAGCAGCTCGGGACAATCCTATAATTCACCCCTCCACTTT. This translates into CASSSGQSYNSPLHF.

This clonotype has more than one count but fewer than ten. The chain couples TRBV7-2 to TRBJ2-3; weak D call: TRBD2 (5 bases). The V end was cut by 0 bases, the J end by 2 bases, with 9 bases between. CDR3 length: 15 amino acids. Germline lookup yields CDR1 SGHTA and CDR2 FQGNSA. The CDR3 DNA follows: TGTGCCAGCAGCTTAGCGGGAGTTCACACAGATACGCAGTATTTT. Encoded protein: CASSLAGVHTDTQYF. Full variable domain (outside the CDR3, taken from reference TRBV7-2 and TRBJ2-3): GAGVSQSPSNKVTEKGKDVELRCDPISGHTALYWYRQSLGQGLEFLIYFQGNSAPDKSGLPSDRFSAERTGGSVSTLTIQRTQQEDSAVYLCASSLAGVHTDTQYFGPGTRLTVL.

This clonotype came up a few times. The chain links TRBV28 to TRBJ1-1; possible D gene TRBD1, 5 bases. V was shortened by 5 bases and J by 9 bases, with 13 bases between the two germline ends. The germline V gene has CDR1 MDHEN and CDR2 SYDVKM. This CDR3 contains 12 residues. CDR3 nucleotides: TGTGCCAGCAGTCCCAGACAGATTCAAGCTTTCTTT. This codes for CASSPRQIQAFF.

The V gene is TRBV11-2, the J gene TRBJ2-1; 10 nucleotides match TRBD2. CDR3 length: 16 residues. Looked up from germline, CDR1 is SGHAT and CDR2 is FQNNGV. V shed 2 bases, J shed 4 bases, and the junction held 5 bases outside the gene matches. The CDR3 here is CASSLQGTSEYNEQFF. DNA of the CDR3: TGTGCCAGCAGCTTACAAGGGACTAGCGAATACAATGAGCAGTTCTTC. Filled out from reference TRBV11-2 and TRBJ2-1, the complete variable domain reads EAGVAQSPRYKIIEKRQSVAFWCNPISGHATLYWYQQILGQGPKLLIQFQNNGVVDDSQLPKDRFSAERLKGVDSTLKIQPAKLEDSAVYLCASSLQGTSEYNEQFFGPGTRLTVL.

This clonotype occurred a few times. J is TRBJ2-1 and V is TRBV29-1, with TRBD2 identical over 10 bases. CDR3 length: 13 amino acids. Trimming at V came to 0 bases and at J to 10 bases, leaving 3 bases not matched to a gene. Germline lookup yields CDR1 SQVTM and CDR2 ANQGSEA. The CDR3 DNA sequence: TGCAGCGTTGAAGACCTAGCGGGAGACGAGCAGTTCTTC. Protein sequence: CSVEDLAGDEQFF.